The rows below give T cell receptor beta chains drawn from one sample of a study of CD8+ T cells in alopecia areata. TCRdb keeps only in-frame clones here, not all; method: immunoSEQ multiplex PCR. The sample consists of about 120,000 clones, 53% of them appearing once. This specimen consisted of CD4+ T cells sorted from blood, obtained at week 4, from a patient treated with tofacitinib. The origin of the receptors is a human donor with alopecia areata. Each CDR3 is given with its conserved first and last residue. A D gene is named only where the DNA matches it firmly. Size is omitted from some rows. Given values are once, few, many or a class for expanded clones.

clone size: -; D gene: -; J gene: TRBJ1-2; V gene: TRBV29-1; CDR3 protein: CSVDGWSNYGYTF; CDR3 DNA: TGCAGCGTTGATGGGTGGTCTAACTATGGCTACACCTTC
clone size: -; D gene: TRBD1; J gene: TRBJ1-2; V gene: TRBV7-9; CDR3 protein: CASSLMEGTGGLGYTF; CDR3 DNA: TGTGCCAGCAGCTTAATGGAAGGGACAGGGGGCCTAGGCTACACCTTC
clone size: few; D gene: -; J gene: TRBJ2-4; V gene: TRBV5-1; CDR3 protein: CASSLEGLAKNIQYF; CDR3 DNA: TGCGCCAGCAGCTTGGAGGGTTTAGCCAAAAACATTCAGTACTTC
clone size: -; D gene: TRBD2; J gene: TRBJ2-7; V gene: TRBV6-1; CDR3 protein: CASSGARSSGAGGYEQYF; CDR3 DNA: TGTGCCAGCAGTGGCGCCCGGTCGTCCGGGGCGGGGGGGTACGAGCAGTACTTC
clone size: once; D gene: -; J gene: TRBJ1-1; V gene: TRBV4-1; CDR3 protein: CASSLRREGEAFF; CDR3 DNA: TGCGCCAGCAGCCTCCGCAGGGAAGGGGAAGCTTTCTTT
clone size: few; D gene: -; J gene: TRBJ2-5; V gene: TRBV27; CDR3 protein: CATGSYQETQYF; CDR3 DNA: TGTGCCACCGGGTCTTACCAAGAGACCCAGTACTTC
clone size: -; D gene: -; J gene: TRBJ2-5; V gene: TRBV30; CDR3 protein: CAWRLGVETQYF; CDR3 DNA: TGTGCCTGGAGATTGGGGGTTGAGACCCAGTACTTC
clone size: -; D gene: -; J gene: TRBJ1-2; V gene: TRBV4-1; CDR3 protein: CASSQTGNYGYTF; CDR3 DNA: TGCGCCAGCAGCCAAACAGGGAACTATGGCTACACCTTC
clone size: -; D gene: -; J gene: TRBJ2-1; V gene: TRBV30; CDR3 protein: CAWSQSSYNEQFF; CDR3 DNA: TGTGCCTGGAGTCAGAGCTCCTACAATGAGCAGTTCTTC
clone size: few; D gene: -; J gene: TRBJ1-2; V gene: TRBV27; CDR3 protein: CASSLSRMAYGYTF; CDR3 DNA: TGTGCCAGCAGTTTAAGTCGGATGGCCTATGGCTACACCTTC
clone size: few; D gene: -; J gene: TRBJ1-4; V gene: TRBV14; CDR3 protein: CASSRGLNEKLFF; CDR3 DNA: TGTGCCAGCAGCCGGGGACTTAATGAAAAACTGTTTTTT
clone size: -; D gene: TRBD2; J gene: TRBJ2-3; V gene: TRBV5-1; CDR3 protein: CASSGLAGGPMTDTQYF; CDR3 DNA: TGCGCCAGCAGTGGACTAGCGGGAGGGCCTATGACAGATACGCAGTATTTT
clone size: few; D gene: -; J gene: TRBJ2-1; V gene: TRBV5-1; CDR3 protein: CASSLAAGASNEQFF; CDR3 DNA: TGCGCCAGCAGCTTGGCAGCAGGGGCAAGCAATGAGCAGTTCTTC
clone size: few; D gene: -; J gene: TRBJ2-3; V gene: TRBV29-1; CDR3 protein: CSVRQEPSTDTQYF; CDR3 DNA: TGCAGCGTCAGACAGGAGCCTAGCACAGATACGCAGTATTTT
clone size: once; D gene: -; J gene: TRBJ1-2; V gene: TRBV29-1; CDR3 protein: CSVDGVGSDGYTF; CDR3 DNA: TGCAGCGTTGACGGTGTAGGCTCTGATGGCTACACCTTC
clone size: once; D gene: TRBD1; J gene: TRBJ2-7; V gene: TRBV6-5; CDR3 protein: CASRPDRAFSYEQYF; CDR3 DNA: TGTGCCAGCAGGCCGGACAGGGCTTTCTCCTACGAGCAGTACTTC
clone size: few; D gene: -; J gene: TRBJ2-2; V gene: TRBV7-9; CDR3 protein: CASNANTGELFF; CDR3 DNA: TGTGCCAGCAACGCGAACACCGGGGAGCTGTTTTTT
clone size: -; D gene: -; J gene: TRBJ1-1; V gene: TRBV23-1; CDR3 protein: CASSQFYGPLNTEAFF; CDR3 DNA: TGCGCCAGCAGTCAATTTTACGGGCCCTTGAACACTGAAGCTTTCTTT
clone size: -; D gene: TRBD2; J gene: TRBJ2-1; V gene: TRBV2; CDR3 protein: CASSEQQLAGDNEQFF; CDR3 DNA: TGTGCCAGCAGTGAGCAACAGCTAGCGGGAGATAATGAGCAGTTCTTC
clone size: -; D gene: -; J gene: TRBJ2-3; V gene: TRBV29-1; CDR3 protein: CSVEGSAVPRTDTQYF; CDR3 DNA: TGCAGCGTTGAAGGGTCGGCAGTCCCCCGCACAGATACGCAGTATTTT
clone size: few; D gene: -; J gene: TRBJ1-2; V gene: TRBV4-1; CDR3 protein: CASSQLGISGYTF; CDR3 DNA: TGCGCCAGCAGCCAACTCGGTATTTCAGGCTACACCTTC
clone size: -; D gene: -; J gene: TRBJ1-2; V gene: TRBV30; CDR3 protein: CAWSVQGRPPGYGYTF; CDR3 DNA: TGTGCCTGGAGTGTACAGGGCAGGCCCCCTGGGTATGGCTACACCTTC
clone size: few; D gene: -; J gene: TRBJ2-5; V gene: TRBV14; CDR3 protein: CASSQEIGRGETQYF; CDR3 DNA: TGTGCCAGCAGCCAAGAAATCGGCAGGGGAGAGACCCAGTACTTC
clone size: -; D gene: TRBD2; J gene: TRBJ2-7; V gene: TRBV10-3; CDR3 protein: CAISEGRGVNEQYF; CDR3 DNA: TGTGCCATCAGTGAGGGCCGGGGGGTCAACGAGCAGTACTTC
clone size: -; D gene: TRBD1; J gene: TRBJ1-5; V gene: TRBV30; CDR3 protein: CAWSENRGLNQPQHF; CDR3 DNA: TGTGCCTGGAGTGAAAACAGGGGGCTCAATCAGCCCCAGCATTTT
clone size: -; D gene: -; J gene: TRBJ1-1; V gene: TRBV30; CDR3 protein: CAWSWGNTEAFF; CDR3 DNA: TGTGCCTGGAGTTGGGGGAACACTGAAGCTTTCTTT
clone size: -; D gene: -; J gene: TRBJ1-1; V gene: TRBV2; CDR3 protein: CASSVRGTEAFF; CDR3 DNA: TGTGCCAGCAGCGTCCGGGGCACTGAAGCTTTCTTT
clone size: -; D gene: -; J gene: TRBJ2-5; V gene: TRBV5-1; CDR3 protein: CASSFSTGQETQYF; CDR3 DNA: TGCGCCAGCAGCTTCTCGACAGGCCAAGAGACCCAGTACTTC
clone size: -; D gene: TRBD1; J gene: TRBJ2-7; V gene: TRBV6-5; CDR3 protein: CASSSGGTGGFSEQYF; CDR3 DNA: TGTGCCAGCAGTTCGGGCGGGACAGGGGGTTTCAGCGAGCAGTACTTC
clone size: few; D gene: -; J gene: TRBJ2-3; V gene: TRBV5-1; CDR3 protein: CASSLENTQYF; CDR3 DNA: TGCGCCAGCAGCTTGGAAAATACGCAGTATTTT
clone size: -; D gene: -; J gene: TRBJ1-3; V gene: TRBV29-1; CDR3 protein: CSALLFGWRGNTIYF; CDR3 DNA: TGCAGCGCTCTCCTCTTCGGGTGGCGCGGAAACACCATATATTTT
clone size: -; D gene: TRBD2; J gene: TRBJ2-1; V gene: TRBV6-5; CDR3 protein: CASSFYTGRDEQFF; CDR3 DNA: TGTGCCAGCAGTTTCTACACGGGGAGGGATGAGCAGTTCTTC
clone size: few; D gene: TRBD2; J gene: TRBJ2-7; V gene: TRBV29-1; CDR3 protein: CSVERLAGYEQYF; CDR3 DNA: TGCAGCGTTGAAAGACTAGCAGGGTACGAGCAGTACTTC
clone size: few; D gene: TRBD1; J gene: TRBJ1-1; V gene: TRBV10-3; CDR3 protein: CAISTGDRWAAFF; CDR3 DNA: TGTGCCATCAGCACAGGGGATCGGTGGGCTGCTTTCTTT
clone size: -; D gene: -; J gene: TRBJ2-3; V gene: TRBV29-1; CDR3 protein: CSVRDDVRDTQYF; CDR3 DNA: TGCAGCGTTCGGGACGACGTCCGGGATACGCAGTATTTT
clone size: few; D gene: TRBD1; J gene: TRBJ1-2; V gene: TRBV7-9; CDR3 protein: CASSLRGQGYGYTF; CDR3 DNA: TGTGCCAGCAGCTTGAGGGGGCAAGGCTATGGCTACACCTTC
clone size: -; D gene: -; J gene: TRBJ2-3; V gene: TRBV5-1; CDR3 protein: CASSFNYGGGTDTQYF; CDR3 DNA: TGCGCCAGCAGCTTTAACTACGGGGGCGGCACAGATACGCAGTATTTT